Presented here are 11 T cell receptor beta chains from one specimen sequenced in a study of CD8+CD57+ T cells in acquired aplastic anemia. Researchers used genomic DNA as the template to profile TCR beta VDJ and CDR3. TCRdb called the reads again in MiXCR, with one record for every CDR3 protein. This sample has about 210,000 distinct CDR3 sequences, with approximately 57% found just once. The material sequenced was sorted CD4+, CD8+, or CD8+CD57+ T cells (not recorded which) from PBMCs. These receptors were collected from a human donor in good health.

This clonotype showed up just a few times. CDR3 nucleotide sequence: TGTGCCAGCTCGTCATCGGGACGTGAGACCCAGTACTTC. This gives the protein CASSSSGRETQYF. This chain links TRBV7-9 with TRBJ2-5; D may match TRBD1 or TRBD2 (5 bases each). Trimming removed 8 bases from V and 5 bases from J, with 15 bases in between. The CDR3 consists of 13 residues. CDR1 is SEHNR and CDR2 is FQNEAQ in the germline V gene (reference sequence).

The chain links TRBV2 to TRBJ2-7, with TRBD1 matching 9 bases. Germline V gene sequence: CDR1 SNHLY, CDR2 FYNNEI. V lost 6 bases, J lost 6 bases, and 12 bases stayed unmatched. The CDR3 loop spans 15 amino acids. The CDR3 DNA is TGTGCCAGCAGCAAACCGGGACAGGGTAATCCCGAGCAGTACTTC. Protein product: CASSKPGQGNPEQYF.

This clonotype appeared once. The chain combines TRBV5-1 with TRBJ1-6; no clear D gene. The CDR3 is 16 residues long. V shed 0 bases and J shed 10 bases, with 17 bases lying between them. The germline gives CDR1 SGHRS, CDR2 YFSETQ. The CDR3 nucleotides read TGCGCCAGCAGCTTGGAAGGAAACCAATTTGAGTCACCCCTCCACTTT. Translating it yields CASSLEGNQFESPLHF.

The chain is built from TRBV15 and TRBJ2-6; D remains ambiguous. CDR1 and CDR2 (germline): LNHNV, YYDKDF (reference sequence). V lost 0 bases and J 1 base, leaving 10 bases between the germline ends. The CDR3 contains 17 residues. CDR3 bases: TGTGCCACCAGCAGAGATCTCATCGGGTCTGGGGCCAACGTCCTGACTTTC. Translation: CATSRDLIGSGANVLTF.

This clonotype was counted between two and nine times. The chain joins TRBV7-9 to TRBJ2-1, with 7 positions matching TRBD2. J was trimmed by 8 bases and V by 4 bases; bases with no gene match: 11. CDR3 size: 15 residues. Germline V CDR1 and CDR2: SEHNR, FQNEAQ (reference sequence). CDR3 in amino acids: CASSSTSEGGDEQFF. CDR3 in DNA: TGTGCCAGCAGCTCCACTAGCGAGGGTGGGGATGAGCAGTTCTTC.

The rearrangement joins TRBV10-2 to TRBJ2-7, with D unresolved. V lost 2 bases and J 0 bases, leaving 8 bases between the germline ends. Germline assignment: CDR1 WSHSY and CDR2 SAAADI. The CDR3 extends over 14 amino acids. CDR3 coding DNA: TGCGCCAGCAGTGAGCTTAGGAGCTCCTACGAGCAGTACTTC. It codes for CASSELRSSYEQYF.

The V call is TRBV10-2, the J call TRBJ1-1, with a weak D call TRBD1 (5 bases). CDR3 length: 13 residues. Trimming took 2 bases from V and 5 from J, leaving 9 bases between them. From germline, CDR1 is WSHSY and CDR2 SAAADI. This CDR3 is CASSERGGTEAFF. CDR3 DNA sequence: TGCGCCAGCAGTGAGAGGGGAGGAACTGAAGCTTTCTTT.

CDR3 residues: CASSTPIAGATDTQYF. DNA for the CDR3: TGTGCCAGTAGTACCCCCATAGCGGGAGCCACAGATACGCAGTATTTT. V usage is TRBV19 and J usage is TRBJ2-3; TRBD2 agrees at 9 bases. J lost 2 bases, V lost 4 bases, and 7 bases had no gene match. CDR3 length: 16 amino acids. Germline lookup yields CDR1 LNHDA and CDR2 SQIVND (reference sequence).

This clonotype turned up a few times. This chain links TRBV9 with TRBJ1-1; D gene uncertain. V was shortened by 2 bases and J by 13 bases, with 12 bases between the two germline ends. The CDR3 length is 11 residues. Germline V gene sequence: CDR1 SGDLS, CDR2 YYNGEE. As DNA, the CDR3 is TGTGCCAGCAGCGTTAGCGGGAGTGATTTCTTT. Translating it yields CASSVSGSDFF. Full variable domain (outside the CDR3, taken from reference TRBV9 and TRBJ1-1): DSGVTQTPKHLITATGQRVTLRCSPRSGDLSVYWYQQSLDQGLQFLIQYYNGEERAKGNILERFSAQQFPDLHSELNLSSLELGDSALYFCASSVSGSDFFGQGTRLTVV.

The chain joins TRBV20-1 to TRBJ1-5; maybe TRBD1 (6 bases). The CDR3 sequence is 13 residues long. The germline V gene has CDR1 DFQATT and CDR2 SNEGSKA (reference sequence). V was trimmed by 4 bases and J by 6 bases, leaving 13 bases between them. The CDR3 DNA follows: TGCAGTGCTACCGTCACAGGGAGTCAGCCCCAGCATTTT. This codes for CSATVTGSQPQHF.

This clonotype was counted once. The chain employs TRBV12-3 or TRBV12-4 and TRBJ2-1, with TRBD2 matching over 10 bases. The length of the CDR3 is 14 residues. J was trimmed by 7 bases and V by 5 bases; bases with no gene match: 5. The CDR3 loop is CASSEGTSVNEQFF. The CDR3 nucleotides are TGTGCCAGCAGTGAAGGGACTAGCGTTAATGAGCAGTTCTTC.